Detailed here is one T cell receptor (beta chain). One entry per CDR3 protein results from TCRdb running MiXCR on the reads. The profile shows 310,000 or so distinct CDR3 sequences, about 8.8% of them singletons. Trimming took 3 bases from V and 0 from J, leaving 9 bases between them. The CDR3 is 15 amino acids. This entry belongs to a study of T cell repertoires in cytomegalovirus infection. The V gene is TRBV12-3 or TRBV12-4, the J gene TRBJ1-3; D is unresolved. The receptor comes from a human donor in good health (CMV status not recorded). Some clones in this sample may be carry-over from other donors' samples. The sequenced sample was PBMCs. The CDR3 protein is CASSFGVYSGNTIYF. CDR3 nucleotide sequence: TGTGCCAGCAGTTTTGGGGTCTACTCTGGAAACACCATATATTTT.